The 9 T cell receptor beta chains given below trace back to one sample, sequenced in a study of shared clonotypes between healthy human individuals. Only in-frame clones appear in the TCRdb table, and some are missing; sequencing was by immunoSEQ multiplex PCR. The profile shows about 2 million clones, approximately 95% of them singletons. The sequenced material came from naive CD4+ T cells sorted from blood. As for subset: CD45RA+ positively selected. The origin of the receptors is a man between 18 and 29 years old in good health.

This chain connects TRBV9 to TRBJ2-1, with 7 bases aligning to TRBD2. The CDR3 extends over 15 amino acids. With 3 bases clipped from V and 9 bases from J, the junction kept 12 bases outside the gene matches. The germline V gene encodes CDR1 SGDLS and CDR2 YYNGEE. CDR3 region: CASSGAEGRGGEQFF. In nucleotides, the CDR3 is TGTGCCAGCAGCGGGGCGGAGGGGAGGGGCGGTGAGCAGTTCTTC.

This clone was seen only once. The chain employs TRBV6-5 and TRBJ2-2, with 7 positions matching TRBD1. The CDR3 loop spans 15 amino acids. V lost 6 bases, J lost 4 bases, and 8 bases stayed unmatched. Germline CDR1 MNHEY, CDR2 SVGAGI. In DNA form, the CDR3 reads TGTGCCAGCAGGGAACAGGGGCTTCCCACCGGGGAGCTGTTTTTT. It is translated as CASREQGLPTGELFF.

The chain joins TRBV5-4 to TRBJ2-1; D is tentatively TRBD1 or TRBD2 (7 bases each). V lost 4 bases, J lost 4 bases, and 15 bases lay in between. CDR1 and CDR2 from the germline V gene are SGHNT and YYREEE (reference sequence). The CDR3 consists of 15 residues. CDR3 sequence reads: CASSMGGGSYNEQFF. The CDR3 nucleotides read TGTGCCAGCAGCATGGGAGGGGGCTCATACAATGAGCAGTTCTTC.

Ten or more counts support this clone. The chain combines TRBV19 with TRBJ1-2; D may be TRBD1 (6 bases). The CDR3 is 14 residues long. V lost 5 bases, J lost 2 bases, and 12 bases lay in between. Per the germline V gene, CDR1 is LNHDA and CDR2 is SQIVND (reference sequence). The CDR3 nucleotides are TGTGCCAGTAGTCGACAGGCCCTGAACTATGGCTACACCTTC. It specifies CASSRQALNYGYTF.

This chain uses TRBV30 with TRBJ2-1, with D unclear. Deletions cut 0 bases from V and 10 bases from J, with 7 bases between. CDR1 and CDR2 from the germline V gene are GTSNPN and SVGIG (reference sequence). The CDR3 covers 11 residues. The CDR3 reads CAWSVGWEQFF. CDR3 nucleotide sequence: TGTGCCTGGAGTGTGGGCTGGGAGCAGTTCTTC.

The chain uses TRBV11-2 and TRBJ2-7; no firm D call. V was shortened by 3 bases and J by 3 bases, with 18 bases between the two germline ends. CDR3 size: 16 residues. The germline V gene encodes CDR1 SGHAT and CDR2 FQNNGV. The CDR3 sequence is CASSLWPKLQGYEQYF. The CDR3 DNA sequence: TGTGCCAGCAGCTTGTGGCCCAAGCTACAAGGCTACGAGCAGTACTTC.

The chain links TRBV9 to TRBJ1-1, with a possible D match to TRBD1 (5 bases). Trimming cost V 1 base and J 4 bases, with 11 bases left between them. CDR1 SGDLS and CDR2 YYNGEE come from the germline V gene. The CDR3 sequence is 14 residues long. The CDR3 loop is CASSVQGGSTEAFF. CDR3 nucleotide sequence: TGTGCCAGCAGCGTACAGGGAGGGAGCACTGAAGCTTTCTTT.

As concerns this clone: This same CDR3 is encoded by further DNA sequences in the sample. The V and J genes are TRBV9 and TRBJ2-3; TRBD1 is a possible D gene (6 bases). This CDR3 comprises 14 residues. Germline V gives CDR1 SGDLS, CDR2 YYNGEE. Trimming stripped 4 bases from V and 1 base from J, with 10 bases between. The chain's CDR3 is CASSPRTGTDTQYF. The CDR3 DNA reads TGTGCCAGCAGCCCGAGGACAGGCACAGATACGCAGTATTTT.

This chain links TRBV14 with TRBJ1-1; D possibly corresponds to TRBD1 (5 bases). In germline, CDR1 is SGHDN, CDR2 FVKESK. This CDR3 region has 12 residues. The V end lost 4 bases, the J end lost 7 bases, and 10 bases lay between the germline ends. The CDR3 loop reads CASSRGKYEAFF. CDR3 nucleotide sequence: TGTGCCAGCAGCCGGGGGAAGTATGAAGCTTTCTTT.